This T cell receptor beta chain was captured in a study of early T cells in non-severe SARS-CoV-2 infection. As for the study in general: Unsorted whole-blood RNA was sequenced in bulk, leaving chains unpaired. General study findings and limits: There was a bias toward anti-spike CD8 responses in VDJdb matching, which missed private and CD4 specificities.

Trimming left V 0 bases short and J 4 bases short, with 12 bases between. Germline values: CDR1 SGHVS, CDR2 FQNEAQ. CDR3 size: 15 residues. Concerning this clonotype itself: Its antigen is currently unknown.

Molecules of cDNA were individually given unique molecular identifiers that were attached to them. MiXCR, applied by TCRdb to the 5' RACE reads, yields one record per CDR3 protein. The top ten clones hold 3.5% to 5% of a sample with over 80,000 distinct CDR3 sequences, approximately 12% of them seen once. This TCR came from an adult who was a healthcare worker with PCR-confirmed SARS-CoV-2 infection or an uninfected control (not recorded which). The rearrangement links TRBV7-8 to TRBJ1-1; no clear D. The input for sequencing was whole blood, taken at baseline. CDR3 loop: CASSLASLGGTEAFF. In nucleotides, the CDR3 is TGTGCCAGCAGCTTAGCGAGCCTCGGCGGCACTGAAGCTTTCTTT.